Listed below are T cell receptor beta chains from one sample, sequenced in a study of a mutant IDH1 vaccine in newly diagnosed glioma. Assay used: immunoSEQ multiplex PCR; TCRdb lists only in-frame clones, some missing. In the table there are about 23,000 clones, approximately 79% of which are singletons. For these TCRs, the target antigens are not known. This material consisted of PBMCs, taken from a glioma patient whose treatment included an IDH1 peptide vaccine. These receptors came from a man aged 35 to 55 with glioma. The CDR3 runs from the conserved cysteine through the conserved F or W. The D gene is left open where the match is weak. Some rows mark clone size as missing; the rest say once, few, many or name a class of expanded clone.

j_gene,abundance,d_gene,len,v_gene,CDR3aa,CDR3nt
TRBJ2-1,-,-,18,TRBV9,CASSPGTGGSGRGNEQFF,TGTGCCAGCAGTCCTGGGACAGGAGGAAGCGGGAGAGGTAATGAGCAGTTCTTC
TRBJ1-5,once,TRBD1,17,TRBV7-6,CASSLGAGGGGNQPQHF,TGTGCCAGCAGCTTAGGCGCAGGGGGTGGGGGCAATCAGCCCCAGCATTTT
TRBJ2-3,-,-,16,TRBV11-2,CASSLRGAFGADTQYF,TGTGCCAGCAGCTTAAGGGGAGCTTTCGGGGCAGATACGCAGTATTTT
TRBJ1-5,-,-,13,TRBV29-1,CSVAETGRSPQHF,TGCAGCGTTGCGGAGACCGGGAGGTCGCCCCAGCATTTT
TRBJ1-1,-,-,13,TRBV27,CASSLGGVAEAFF,TGTGCCAGCAGTTTGGGGGGGGTGGCTGAAGCTTTCTTT
TRBJ1-5,-,-,17,TRBV4-1,CASSPTRATHYNQPQHF,TGCGCCAGCAGCCCTACTCGTGCGACTCATTATAATCAGCCCCAGCATTTT
TRBJ1-1,-,-,15,TRBV2,CASTGRIGQSTEAFF,TGTGCCAGCACCGGAAGAATAGGACAGAGCACTGAAGCTTTCTTT
TRBJ2-7,-,-,13,TRBV11-2,CASSYESSYEQYF,TGTGCCAGCAGCTACGAATCCTCCTACGAGCAGTACTTC
TRBJ2-3,-,-,12,TRBV7-8,CASSSRLNTQYF,TGTGCCAGCAGCTCCCGCCTAAATACGCAGTATTTT
TRBJ1-3,-,-,13,TRBV2,CASSPLRGNTIYF,TGTGCCAGCAGTCCACTGCGGGGAAACACCATATATTTT
TRBJ1-2,-,-,13,TRBV6-1,CASSVMTGNGYTF,TGTGCCAGCAGTGTCATGACGGGAAATGGCTACACCTTC
TRBJ2-1,-,-,13,TRBV10-2,CATSDSPRGSQFF,TGCGCCACCTCTGACTCCCCTCGGGGATCGCAGTTCTTC
TRBJ2-2,-,-,16,TRBV9,CASSVEGSFSGGELFF,TGTGCCAGCAGCGTAGAAGGCTCCTTCTCGGGAGGGGAGCTGTTTTTT
TRBJ1-2,-,TRBD1,14,TRBV19,CASLEGGEGYGYTF,TGTGCCAGTCTAGAAGGGGGCGAGGGCTATGGCTACACCTTC
TRBJ2-1,-,-,16,TRBV11-2,CASSLAPTSSYNEQFF,TGTGCCAGCAGCTTAGCTCCGACTAGCTCCTACAATGAGCAGTTCTTC
TRBJ1-2,few,-,14,TRBV6-5,CASSQVMGNYGYTF,TGTGCCAGCAGCCAGGTGATGGGGAACTATGGCTACACCTTC
TRBJ1-1,-,-,16,TRBV5-6,CASSLEGRGLGTEAFF,TGTGCCAGCAGCTTGGAGGGGCGGGGGCTCGGCACTGAAGCTTTCTTT
TRBJ1-6,-,-,15,TRBV6-1,CASTGAAVENSPLHF,TGTGCCAGCACCGGAGCGGCAGTAGAAAATTCACCCCTCCACTTT
TRBJ2-2,-,-,13,TRBV18,CASSQLGTGELFF,TGTGCCAGCTCCCAACTCGGGACCGGGGAGCTGTTTTTT
TRBJ1-6,-,-,18,TRBV18,CASSPPGQGYSYNSPLHF,TGTGCCAGCTCACCACCCGGCCAGGGCTATTCCTATAATTCACCCCTCCACTTT
TRBJ1-1,few,-,15,TRBV5-8,CASSPTGNRNTEAFF,TGTGCCAGCAGCCCCACAGGGAACAGGAACACTGAAGCTTTCTTT
TRBJ2-1,-,-,15,TRBV6-5,CASSPRRASYNEQFF,TGTGCCAGCAGCCCCCGGCGGGCATCCTACAATGAGCAGTTCTTC
TRBJ2-6,-,-,15,TRBV5-1,CASRLIESGANVLTF,TGCGCCAGCAGGCTTATTGAATCAGGGGCCAACGTCCTGACTTTC
TRBJ2-1,-,-,11,TRBV6-5,CASSIHNEQFF,TGTGCCAGCAGTATCCACAATGAGCAGTTCTTC
TRBJ2-3,-,TRBD1,14,TRBV2,CASAPTGRTDTQYF,TGTGCCAGCGCCCCGACAGGGCGAACAGATACGCAGTATTTT
TRBJ1-4,few,-,12,TRBV9,CASSGTPNELFF,TGTGCCAGCAGCGGGACGCCCAACGAACTGTTTTTT
TRBJ2-5,once,-,15,TRBV5-6,CASSSLGLGQETQYF,TGTGCCAGCAGCTCATTAGGGCTAGGGCAAGAGACCCAGTACTTC
TRBJ1-6,-,TRBD1,15,TRBV5-1,CASSFRTGNNSPLHF,TGCGCCAGCAGCTTCCGGACAGGGAATAATTCACCCCTCCACTTT
TRBJ1-2,-,-,12,TRBV27,CASSPEGKGYTF,TGTGCCAGCAGTCCAGAGGGGAAGGGCTACACCTTC
TRBJ2-3,-,-,14,TRBV7-9,CASTGAQNTDTQYF,TGTGCCAGCACAGGGGCGCAAAACACAGATACGCAGTATTTT
TRBJ1-1,once,TRBD1,17,TRBV19,CASSSNRDRQTYGEAFF,TGTGCCAGTAGTAGTAACCGGGACAGGCAGACTTATGGCGAAGCTTTCTTT
TRBJ2-1,-,TRBD2,15,TRBV29-1,CSVLKLAGLQYEQFF,TGCAGCGTTCTAAAACTAGCGGGATTACAATATGAGCAGTTCTTC
TRBJ2-1,-,-,13,TRBV27,CASSLSANNEQFF,TGTGCCAGCAGTTTATCGGCTAACAATGAGCAGTTCTTC
TRBJ2-1,-,TRBD2,17,TRBV7-2,CASSSGPTSASYNEQFF,TGTGCCAGCAGCTCGGGGCCCACTAGCGCCTCCTACAATGAGCAGTTCTTC
TRBJ1-2,few,TRBD1,18,TRBV11-3,CASSPGTGATFESYGYTF,TGTGCCAGCAGCCCCGGGACAGGGGCGACATTTGAAAGCTATGGCTACACCTTC
TRBJ2-6,-,TRBD1,17,TRBV5-1,CASSLRVTGPGANVLTF,TGCGCCAGCAGCTTGAGGGTGACAGGGCCTGGGGCCAACGTCCTGACTTTC
TRBJ2-3,once,TRBD2,14,TRBV6-5,CASRSTSHTDTQYF,TGTGCCAGCAGATCGACTAGCCACACAGATACGCAGTATTTT